This TCR beta chain was captured in a study of blood T cell repertoires in COVID-19. Clones were sequenced by immunoSEQ multiplex PCR, and TCRdb holds only the in-frame ones, with some missing. The sample comprises hundreds of thousands of clones, 90% of which are singletons, and roughly 2.6% rests with the top ten. Trimming removed 4 bases from V and 4 bases from J, with 16 bases in between. Germline assignment: CDR1 MGHRA and CDR2 YSYEKL. The CDR3 totals 15 residues. The sequence was obtained from a man aged 55 to 70 who had recovered from COVID-19. V usage is TRBV4-1 and J usage is TRBJ2-5, with D possibly being TRBD2 (5 bases). The source material was PBMCs or T cells enriched from blood (not recorded which). The DNA for the CDR3 is TGCGCCAGCAGCCCCAGTCCCGGGGATTTAGAGACCCAGTACTTC. Translating it yields CASSPSPGDLETQYF.